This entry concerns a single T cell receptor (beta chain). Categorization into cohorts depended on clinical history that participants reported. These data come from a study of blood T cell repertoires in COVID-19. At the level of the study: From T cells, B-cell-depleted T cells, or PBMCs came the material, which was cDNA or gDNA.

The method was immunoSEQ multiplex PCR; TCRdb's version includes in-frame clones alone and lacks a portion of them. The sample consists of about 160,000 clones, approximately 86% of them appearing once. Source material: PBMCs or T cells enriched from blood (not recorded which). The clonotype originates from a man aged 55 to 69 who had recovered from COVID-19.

CDR3 protein: CASSSPGTGTDTQYF. The CDR3 DNA reads as TGTGCCAGCAGTTCTCCCGGGACAGGCACAGATACGCAGTATTTT. V usage is TRBV6-5 and J usage is TRBJ2-3; 7 bases match TRBD1. The V and J ends lost 4 bases and 1 base, in that order; junction bases with no gene match: 5. This CDR3 has 15 residues. Germline V gene sequence: CDR1 MNHEY, CDR2 SVGAGI.